This record looks at one T cell receptor beta chain sequence and its context. The entry originates in a study of blood T cell repertoires in COVID-19. The CDR3 has 18 amino acids. In germline, CDR1 is SGHDN, CDR2 FVKESK. Trimming at V came to 4 bases and at J to 2 bases, leaving 14 bases not matched to a gene. Profiled with immunoSEQ multiplex PCR; TCRdb holds only in-frame clones, not every one. The repertoire includes roughly 430,000 clones, around 90% of them detected once, and around 1.9% sits in the top ten. The chain couples TRBV14 to TRBJ2-4; 7 nucleotides line up with TRBD1. The sequenced sample was PBMCs or T cells enriched from blood (not recorded which). The TCR sequence derives from a woman aged 40 to 50 with acute COVID-19. The CDR3 DNA follows: TGTGCCAGCAGCCCCCAAGGGGGCGTTCTTGGGACCAAAAACATTCAGTACTTC. This sequence encodes CASSPQGGVLGTKNIQYF. The whole variable domain, remainder taken from reference TRBV14 and TRBJ2-4, is EAGVTQFPSHSVIEKGQTVTLRCDPISGHDNLYWYRRVMGKEIKFLLHFVKESKQDESGMPNNRFLAERTGGTYSTLKVQPAELEDSGVYFCASSPQGGVLGTKNIQYFGAGTRLSVL.